The present T cell receptor beta chain was sequenced within a study of blood T cell repertoires in COVID-19. Study at large: Acute-phase and convalescent COVID-19 samples originated in the United States, Italy and Spain.

Per germline, CDR1 MNHNS and CDR2 SASEGT. CDR3 length equals 16 residues. J gave up 5 bases and V 1 base, and 3 bases lay outside the gene matches. Seattle patient enrollment occurred during active infection, with longitudinal follow-up thereafter. Original methodology: Amplification of reference gene primers provided the estimated nucleated cell counts. Sequencing was performed with immunoSEQ multiplex PCR; in TCRdb, only in-frame clones are kept and a portion is missing. V, J and clone size derive from that table, while D and trimming were established from the DNA sequence. The sample consists of fewer than 700,000 clones, 85% to 90% of them appearing once.

Sequenced input: peripheral blood. The clonotype comes from a woman aged 50 to 60 with COVID-19, enrolled during active disease. The chain links TRBV6-1 to TRBJ1-6, with TRBD1 identical over 9 bases. For the CDR3, the DNA is TGTGCCAGCAGTGAAGGGGACAGGGTCCATAATTCACCCCTCCACTTT. This gives the protein CASSEGDRVHNSPLHF.